This TCR beta chain was profiled in a study of OX40 agonist ivuxolimab in advanced cancers. About the research overall: People in dose escalation had one of these cancers: hepatocellular carcinoma, melanoma, renal cell or head and neck cancer. Age averaged about 60 years (range roughly 20 to 90), and 82.7% were male.

Germline V gene sequence: CDR1 SNHLY, CDR2 FYNNEI. This CDR3 has 14 residues. Between the trimmed V and J ends, which lost 7 bases and 4 bases, there was a span of 13 bases. This clone was detected a few times. No antigen is known for it. Study-wide points: Expanded clones tended on average to be more numerous among CD8+ T cells than CD4+.

The method was immunoSEQ multiplex PCR; TCRdb's version includes in-frame clones alone and lacks a portion of them. In the table there are 60,000 to 75,000 clones, 85% to 90% of which are singletons. The chain links TRBV2 to TRBJ2-2; D is possibly TRBD1 (5 bases). The input for sequencing was CD4+ or CD8+ T cells sorted from blood, taken in a trial of the OX40 agonist ivuxolimab. This receptor was taken from an adult with an advanced solid tumor such as melanoma, head and neck, liver or kidney cancer. The CDR3 nucleotides are TGTGCCAGCATCGTGCAGGGTGGCACCGGGGAGCTGTTTTTT. Its translation is CASIVQGGTGELFF.